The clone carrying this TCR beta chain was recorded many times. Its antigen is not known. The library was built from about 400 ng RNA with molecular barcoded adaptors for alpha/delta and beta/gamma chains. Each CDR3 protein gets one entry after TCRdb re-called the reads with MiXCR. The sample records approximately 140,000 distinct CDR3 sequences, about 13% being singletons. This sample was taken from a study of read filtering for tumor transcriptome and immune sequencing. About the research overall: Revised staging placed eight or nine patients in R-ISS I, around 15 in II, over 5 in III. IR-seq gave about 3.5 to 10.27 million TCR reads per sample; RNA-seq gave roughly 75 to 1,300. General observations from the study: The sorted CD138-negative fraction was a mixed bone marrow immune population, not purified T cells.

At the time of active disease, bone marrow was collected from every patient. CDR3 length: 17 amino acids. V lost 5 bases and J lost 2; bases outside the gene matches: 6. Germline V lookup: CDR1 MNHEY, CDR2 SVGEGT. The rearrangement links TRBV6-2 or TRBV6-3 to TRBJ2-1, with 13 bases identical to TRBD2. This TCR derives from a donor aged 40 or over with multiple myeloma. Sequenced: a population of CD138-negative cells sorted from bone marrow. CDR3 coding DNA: TGTGCCAGCAGTCGTCGGACTAGCGGGAGTCCCTACAATGAGCAGTTCTTC. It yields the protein CASSRRTSGSPYNEQFF.